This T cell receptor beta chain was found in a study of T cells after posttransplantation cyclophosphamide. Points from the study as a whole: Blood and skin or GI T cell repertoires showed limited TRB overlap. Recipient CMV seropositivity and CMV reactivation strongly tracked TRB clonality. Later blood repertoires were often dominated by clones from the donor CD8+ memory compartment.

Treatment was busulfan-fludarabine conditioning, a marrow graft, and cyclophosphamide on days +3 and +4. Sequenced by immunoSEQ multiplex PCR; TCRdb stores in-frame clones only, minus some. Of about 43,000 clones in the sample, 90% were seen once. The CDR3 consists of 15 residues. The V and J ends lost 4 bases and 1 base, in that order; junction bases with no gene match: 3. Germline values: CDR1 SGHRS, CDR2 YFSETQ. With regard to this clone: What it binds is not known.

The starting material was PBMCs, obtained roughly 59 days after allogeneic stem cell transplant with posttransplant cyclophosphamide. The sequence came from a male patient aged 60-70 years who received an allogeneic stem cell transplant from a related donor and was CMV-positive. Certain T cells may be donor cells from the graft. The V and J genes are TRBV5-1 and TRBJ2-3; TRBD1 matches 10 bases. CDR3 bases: TGCGCCAGCAGCAAGACAGGGGGCGGCACAGATACGCAGTATTTT. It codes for CASSKTGGGTDTQYF.